A selection of T cell receptor beta chains follows, all from one sample in a study of OX40 agonist ivuxolimab in advanced cancers. The assay was immunoSEQ multiplex PCR, and TCRdb's table has in-frame clones only and misses some. The table has roughly 35,000 clones, roughly 81% seen once. Sequenced here: CD4+ or CD8+ T cells sorted from blood, sampled in a trial of the OX40 agonist ivuxolimab. The receptors were gathered from an adult with an advanced solid tumor such as melanoma, head and neck, liver or kidney cancer. The CDR3 runs from the conserved cysteine through the conserved F or W. Each record gives: D gene, clone size, J gene, V gene, CDR3 DNA, CDR3 protein. D genes are given only for firm matches. Clone size is given for some rows only: seen once, a few or many times, or a class if the clone is expanded.

TRBD2	large	TRBJ2-7	TRBV18	TGTGCCAGCTCACCCCCGGGACTAGCAGCCGAGCAGTACTTC	CASSPPGLAAEQYF
TRBD1	once	TRBJ1-4	TRBV18	TGTGCCAGCTCACCACCGGGACAGGGGGGCGAAAAACTGTTTTTT	CASSPPGQGGEKLFF
.	.	TRBJ1-4	TRBV11-2	TGTGCCAGCAGCTTAGATCGTTGGGGGTTTGGTGAAAAACTGTTTTTT	CASSLDRWGFGEKLFF
.	.	TRBJ2-2	TRBV6-1	TGTGCCGGTGAGGTCTCGAACACCGGGGAGCTGTTTTTT	CAGEVSNTGELFF
.	.	TRBJ1-2	TRBV6-1	TGTGCCAGCAGTCCAACCCAGAAACAGGGAACTGGCTACACCTTC	CASSPTQKQGTGYTF
TRBD1	.	TRBJ2-7	TRBV27	TGTGCCAGCAGTTTGACGGGACAGGGGGATTATTCACCCTACGAGCAGTACTTC	CASSLTGQGDYSPYEQYF
TRBD1	.	TRBJ1-1	TRBV6-1	TGTGCCAGCAGTGGGACAGGGGTGAACACTGAAGCTTTCTTT	CASSGTGVNTEAFF
TRBD1	once	TRBJ1-4	TRBV7-9	TGTGCCAGCAGCTTACGACAGGGCGGTAGTGAAAAACTGTTTTTT	CASSLRQGGSEKLFF
.	.	TRBJ2-4	TRBV4-1	TGCGCCAGCAGCCAAGCAGGGGGGGGAGAGAACATTCAGTACTTC	CASSQAGGGENIQYF
.	.	TRBJ2-2	TRBV2	TGTGCCAGCAGTGATCAGGGGCCGGGGAACACCGGGGAGCTGTTTTTT	CASSDQGPGNTGELFF
TRBD1	.	TRBJ1-3	TRBV2	TGTGCCAGCAGTGCTACGACAGGGGCGGGAAACACCATATATTTT	CASSATTGAGNTIYF
.	few	TRBJ2-7	TRBV28	TGTGCCAGCAGGGAAAGTACGTACGAGCAGTACTTC	CASRESTYEQYF
.	.	TRBJ2-2	TRBV28	TGTGCCAGCAGAATGACGGGACAAACGAACACCGGGGAGCTGTTTTTT	CASRMTGQTNTGELFF
.	.	TRBJ1-4	TRBV28	TGTGCCACTACAACTAATGAAAAACTGTTTTTT	CATTTNEKLFF
.	.	TRBJ2-7	TRBV9	TGTGCCAGCAGCGTAGATAGGGCAAGGGCCGAGCAGTACTTC	CASSVDRARAEQYF
TRBD2	.	TRBJ2-5	TRBV2	TGTGCCAGCAGTGGTCAGGGACTAGCTTCGGAGACCCAGTACTTC	CASSGQGLASETQYF
.	.	TRBJ2-3	TRBV7-2	TGTGCCAGCAGCTCCGACTATCTTAGCACAGATACGCAGTATTTT	CASSSDYLSTDTQYF
TRBD2	.	TRBJ2-3	TRBV19	TGTGCCAGTTCCCGACTAGCGGGCACAGATACGCAGTATTTT	CASSRLAGTDTQYF
.	.	TRBJ2-2	TRBV28	TGTGCCAGCAGTCCATACGAGGCTACCGGGGAGCTGTTTTTT	CASSPYEATGELFF
.	.	TRBJ1-6	TRBV4-1	TGCGCCAGCAGCCAAGGGGGGTTGGGATTGCTCCACTTT	CASSQGGLGLLHF
.	few	TRBJ2-2	TRBV2	TGTGCCAGCGGGGGGATCACCGGGGAGCTGTTTTTT	CASGGITGELFF
TRBD1	once	TRBJ2-7	TRBV6-5	TGTGCCAGCAGTTTCAGGGGGCAATTAGGCGAGCAGTACTTC	CASSFRGQLGEQYF
.	.	TRBJ2-1	TRBV4-1	TGCGCCAGCAGCCCCTCGGGCCGTGAGCAGTTCTTC	CASSPSGREQFF